The clone carrying this T cell receptor (beta chain) was detected many times. What it recognizes is unknown. The data originate from a study of response to subunit inactivated influenza vaccine. Study conclusions and caveats: It was suggested by the authors that few new T cells are recruited by each seasonal influenza vaccination.

TCRdb ran MiXCR on the RT-PCR reads and lists one entry per CDR3 protein. The sample includes 500,000 to 550,000 distinct CDR3 sequences, under 9% seen only once; the top ten take 13%. The CDR3 loop spans 15 amino acids. The V end was cut by 6 bases, the J end by 1 base, with 16 bases between. Germline V gene sequence: CDR1 DFQATT, CDR2 SNEGSKA (reference sequence). The clonotype originates from a man aged 50-75 years who received an inactivated influenza vaccine. V usage is TRBV20-1 and J usage is TRBJ1-5; D might be TRBD1 (5 bases). Sequenced material: PBMCs from blood, taken about 24 months after vaccination. CDR3 bases: TGCAGTGCGACGAGGGGTTGGGGGAGCAATCAGCCCCAGCATTTT. Its translation: CSATRGWGSNQPQHF.